This is a list of T cell receptor beta chains from one sample in a study of CD8+CD57+ T cells in acquired aplastic anemia. TCRdb called the reads again in MiXCR, with one record for every CDR3 protein. Among 260,000 or so distinct CDR3 sequences listed, roughly 80% were seen once. Material: sorted CD4+, CD8+, or CD8+CD57+ T cells (not recorded which) from PBMCs. Receptors were obtained from a human donor with aplastic anemia. Both conserved end residues are part of each CDR3. A D gene is named only where the DNA matches it firmly. Expanded clones are given a class, and other clones once, few, many or no size at all.

V gene	clone size	J gene	D gene	CDR3 DNA	CDR3 protein
TRBV7-3	.	TRBJ1-2	.	TGTGCCAGCAGCTTAACTGTAGGTCGGAACTATCAGTACACCTTC	CASSLTVGRNYQYTF
TRBV29-1	.	TRBJ1-1	.	TGCAGCGTCGCCTTGGGGTCTACTGAAGCTTTCTTT	CSVALGSTEAFF
TRBV29-1	.	TRBJ2-7	.	TGCAGCGTTGAAGATGGGGCCAAAGGGCATTGGAACGAGCAGTACTTC	CSVEDGAKGHWNEQYF
TRBV11-2	.	TRBJ1-2	TRBD1	TGTGCCAGCAGCTCTACAGGGGAGATCTATGGCTACACCTTC	CASSSTGEIYGYTF
TRBV24-1	.	TRBJ1-2	.	TGTGCCACCAGTGATGGGGGCTATGGCTACACCTTC	CATSDGGYGYTF
TRBV20-1	medium-sized	TRBJ2-1	TRBD2	TGCAGTGCTAAGCAGCGGGAGTATGAGCAGTTCTTC	CSAKQREYEQFF
TRBV24-1	.	TRBJ2-1	TRBD1	TGTGCCACCTTGGCAGGGGGCTCCGGGGAGCTGTTTTTC	CATLAGGSGELFF
TRBV7-6	.	TRBJ1-5	.	TGTGCCAGCACCCTAGGAAGGGGCCCCTATGGGGCCAACTTT	CASTLGRGPYGANF
TRBV7-9	.	TRBJ1-2	.	TGTGCCAGCAGCTTCCAAAGAAGCGGGGGGTGCGGCTACACCTTC	CASSFQRSGGCGYTF
TRBV4-1	.	TRBJ2-1	.	TGCGCCAGCAGCCTCATCGGGACACCCTACAATGAGCAGTTCTTC	CASSLIGTPYNEQFF
TRBV9	once	TRBJ2-7	TRBD2	TGTGCCAGCAGCGAGGGAGGGGAGCCCTACGAGCAGTACTTC	CASSEGGEPYEQYF
TRBV5-6	.	TRBJ1-2	.	TGTACCAGCAGCTCGGAGAGGGACGGGCTCGTATGTGGCTACACCTTC	CTSSSERDGLVCGYTF
TRBV7-2	.	TRBJ1-5	.	TGTGCCAGCAGCTTAGCGGACGGTTATCAGCCCCAGCATTTT	CASSLADGYQPQHF
TRBV11-1	once	TRBJ2-3	.	TGTGCCAGCAGCGCAGAACCAGATACGCAGTATTTT	CASSAEPDTQYF
TRBV20-1	.	TRBJ2-7	TRBD1	TGCAGTGCTAGCTCGGGACAGGGCTCCGAGCAGTACTTC	CSASSGQGSEQYF
TRBV7-9	.	TRBJ1-1	.	TGTGCCAGCAGCTTAGCTGGTAGCTACAAGGCCAACGTTTTCTTT	CASSLAGSYKANVFF
TRBV7-8	many	TRBJ2-1	TRBD2	TGTGCCAGTAGTATAGCTAGCGGTGCCTATAATCAGCAGTTCTTC	CASSIASGAYNQQFF
TRBV6-5	.	TRBJ2-2	TRBD2	TGTGCCAGCAGAATCTCCGGGACTATGAACACCGGGGAGCTGTTTTTT	CASRISGTMNTGELFF
TRBV11-1	once	TRBJ1-2	TRBD1	TGTGCCAGCAGCGGACAGGTATCCCCTGGAAACACCTTC	CASSGQVSPGNTF
TRBV5-5	few	TRBJ2-3	.	TGTGCCAGCGGCGAAAGGGGAACAGATACGCAGTATTTT	CASGERGTDTQYF
TRBV29-1	.	TRBJ2-1	.	TGCGGTGTCAGCTTAACCCCGAACAATGAGCAGTTCTTC	CGVSLTPNNEQFF
TRBV7-6	.	TRBJ1-1	.	TGTGCCAGCGGGGTCGAGGGCACAGGGAACACTTATGTTTTCTTT	CASGVEGTGNTYVFF
TRBV7-6	few	TRBJ2-5	.	TGTGCCAGCAGCTTAGACGGGACGACTGAAGCTTTCTTTTTT	CASSLDGTTEAFFF
TRBV20-1	.	TRBJ2-5	.	TGCAGTGCCAGTAGTTCGGGACGCAAGAAGTACTTC	CSASSSGRKKYF
TRBV5-4	.	TRBJ1-2	.	TGTGCCAGCAGCTCTGACAACTATGGCTACACCTTC	CASSSDNYGYTF
TRBV7-2	.	TRBJ2-2	.	TGTGCCAGCAGTCTAGCTAGAGGTCCCGAGGCGCTGTATTTT	CASSLARGPEALYF
TRBV9	.	TRBJ2-3	.	TGTGCCAGCAGCGTACCGGGTCATAATTCACCCCTCCATTTT	CASSVPGHNSPLHF
TRBV5-1	many	TRBJ2-7	.	TGCGCCAGCAGCTTAAGGACTGATCTATACGAGCAGTACTTC	CASSLRTDLYEQYF
TRBV5-6	once	TRBJ1-6	.	TGTGCCAGCAGCCCCGTTGACGGTAATTCACCCCTCCACTTT	CASSPVDGNSPLHF
TRBV29-1	.	TRBJ2-3	.	TGCAGCGTTGAGGGTCTAGAGGCAGATACGCAGTATTTT	CSVEGLEADTQYF
TRBV5-8	.	TRBJ1-4	TRBD1	TGTGCCAGCAGTCCGGACAGGGGCGCGGTAGCCACTAATGAAAAACTGTTTTTT	CASSPDRGAVATNEKLFF
TRBV9	few	TRBJ1-5	.	TGTGCCAGCAGCCCCGGGACCGCCCGAAATCAGCCCCAGCATTTT	CASSPGTARNQPQHF
TRBV7-6	.	TRBJ1-3	.	TGTGCCAGCAGCCCATTGGGGGCAGGGGTGCGAAACACCATATATTTT	CASSPLGAGVRNTIYF
TRBV2	.	TRBJ2-3	.	TGTGCCAGCAGTGATGGGGGGATCGACCAGCGGATCTACGGGCAAGGTTTT	CASSDGGIDQRIYGQGF
TRBV15	.	TRBJ2-7	.	TGTGCCAGCAAGTTCAGAGGCGAGGAATACGAGCAGTACTTC	CASKFRGEEYEQYF
TRBV10-3	.	TRBJ2-3	.	TGTGCCATCAGTGGGCGGGACGGATCGAGGATGGATACGCAGTATTTT	CAISGRDGSRMDTQYF
TRBV5-1	.	TRBJ2-3	.	TGCGCCAGCGGCCACCAGGGAGCAGATACGCAGTATTTT	CASGHQGADTQYF
TRBV2	.	TRBJ2-3	.	TGTGCCACCAGGGACGTGGGGACAGATACGCAGTATTTT	CATRDVGTDTQYF
TRBV7-8	once	TRBJ1-6	.	TGTGCCAGCAGCTTAGAGGGAGGTCACGAAACGCACTACTTT	CASSLEGGHETHYF
TRBV9	.	TRBJ1-1	.	TGTGCCAGCAGCGTGTCAGGCGCAGGGGCTGGAAACACTTTCTTT	CASSVSGAGAGNTFF
TRBV7-2	.	TRBJ2-3	TRBD1	TGTGCCAGCAGCTTTGAGCCAGACGGGACAGCGCAGTATTTT	CASSFEPDGTAQYF
TRBV7-8	.	TRBJ2-3	.	TGTGCCAGCAGCCCCGGGACTGGGGATGAAAAAGATACGCAGTATTTT	CASSPGTGDEKDTQYF
TRBV7-9	once	TRBJ2-1	.	TGTGCCAGCAGCTTAGTCTCAACTGGCGAAAAACTGTCTTTC	CASSLVSTGEKLSF
TRBV7-3	once	TRBJ1-5	.	TGTGCCAGCTCAAGACAGGCCCACGCCGTTGAACACCAGCATTTT	CASSRQAHAVEHQHF
TRBV7-8	.	TRBJ2-5	TRBD1	TGTGCCGGACAGGTGGCTGGGGAGACCCATTACTTC	CAGQVAGETHYF
TRBV6-5	.	TRBJ2-7	.	TGTGCCAGCAGCCCCGGGGCAGGGTACTTCGAGCAGTACTTC	CASSPGAGYFEQYF
TRBV24-1	.	TRBJ2-7	.	TGTGCCACCAATGTCAAAGGGGAGGACTACGAGCAGTACTTC	CATNVKGEDYEQYF
TRBV11-3	.	TRBJ1-2	.	TGTGCCAGCAGCTTAGATCTGAGAGAGGGTTTGGGCGGCTACACCTTC	CASSLDLREGLGGYTF
TRBV7-9	.	TRBJ1-5	.	TGTGCCAGCAGTGGGGCCTGTAGGACCCAGCCCCTGCATTTT	CASSGACRTQPLHF
TRBV7-8	once	TRBJ2-7	.	TGTGCCAGCAGCTTCACGGGGGAGCACGATACGCAGTATTTC	CASSFTGEHDTQYF
TRBV2	.	TRBJ1-5	.	TGTGCCAGCAGGGACGGGGGCACCGATACCCAGCATTTT	CASRDGGTDTQHF
TRBV7-8	.	TRBJ2-6	.	TGTGCCAGCAGCATGTCGGCCACTGGGGCCAACGTCCTGACTTTC	CASSMSATGANVLTF
TRBV9	.	TRBJ2-1	TRBD2	TGTGCCAGCAGCAAAGGGACTAGCGGTAAGAATGAGCAGTTCTTC	CASSKGTSGKNEQFF
TRBV7-9	.	TRBJ2-6	TRBD1	TGTGCCAGCAGCCCCGCGACAGGGGATCACACAGATACGCTGACTTTC	CASSPATGDHTDTLTF